These T cell receptor beta chains were read from a single sample in a study of blood T cell repertoires in COVID-19. Measured with immunoSEQ multiplex PCR; TCRdb has only the in-frame clones, and not every one. The sample lists around 160,000 clones, 65% to 85% seen once, with 10% to 15% in the top ten. Sequenced input: PBMCs or T cells enriched from blood (not recorded which). Receptor source: a woman in her fifties or sixties who had recovered from COVID-19. Each CDR3 is given with its conserved first and last residue. A D gene is named only where the DNA matches it firmly. Clone size is given for some rows only: seen once, a few or many times, or a class if the clone is expanded.

clone_size: NA
v_call: TRBV11-2
d_call: TRBD2
j_call: TRBJ2-2
cdr3_aa: CASSLYSGGYTGELFF
cdr3_nt: TGTGCCAGCAGCTTATATAGCGGGGGTTACACCGGGGAGCTGTTTTTT

clone_size: NA
v_call: TRBV7-2
d_call: NA
j_call: TRBJ1-5
cdr3_aa: CASSLLGVNQPQHF
cdr3_nt: TGTGCCAGCAGCTTATTAGGGGTCAATCAGCCCCAGCATTTT

clone_size: NA
v_call: TRBV11-1
d_call: NA
j_call: TRBJ2-7
cdr3_aa: CASSLTDSYEQYF
cdr3_nt: TGTGCCAGCAGCTTAACAGACTCCTACGAGCAGTACTTC

clone_size: NA
v_call: TRBV5-5
d_call: TRBD2
j_call: TRBJ2-1
cdr3_aa: CASSSITSGGLDEQFF
cdr3_nt: TGTGCCAGCAGCTCGATAACTAGCGGGGGGTTGGATGAGCAGTTCTTC

clone_size: NA
v_call: TRBV19
d_call: TRBD1
j_call: TRBJ2-2
cdr3_aa: CASSSTGGTGELFF
cdr3_nt: TGTGCCAGTAGTAGTACAGGGGGCACCGGGGAGCTGTTTTTT

clone_size: NA
v_call: TRBV27
d_call: TRBD1
j_call: TRBJ2-2
cdr3_aa: CASSLWDRGGTGELFF
cdr3_nt: TGTGCCAGCAGTTTATGGGACAGGGGTGGGACCGGGGAGCTGTTTTTT

clone_size: once
v_call: TRBV2
d_call: NA
j_call: TRBJ1-3
cdr3_aa: CASGQYSGNTIYF
cdr3_nt: TGTGCCAGCGGACAGTACTCTGGAAACACCATATATTTT

clone_size: NA
v_call: TRBV19
d_call: TRBD1
j_call: TRBJ1-5
cdr3_aa: CASSIGHRGSQPQHF
cdr3_nt: TGTGCCAGTAGTATAGGCCACAGGGGTTCCCAGCCCCAGCATTTT

clone_size: few
v_call: TRBV19
d_call: NA
j_call: TRBJ1-1
cdr3_aa: CASSYLGGNTEAFF
cdr3_nt: TGTGCCAGTAGTTATCTCGGGGGGAACACTGAAGCTTTCTTT

clone_size: NA
v_call: TRBV27
d_call: TRBD1
j_call: TRBJ1-1
cdr3_aa: CASSRGQGRTEAFF
cdr3_nt: TGTGCCAGTTCGAGGGGACAGGGACGCACTGAAGCTTTCTTT

clone_size: NA
v_call: TRBV5-1
d_call: NA
j_call: TRBJ2-1
cdr3_aa: CASSLFQQGDEQFF
cdr3_nt: TGCGCCAGCAGCTTGTTCCAACAGGGCGATGAGCAGTTCTTC

clone_size: NA
v_call: TRBV12-5
d_call: NA
j_call: TRBJ1-1
cdr3_aa: CASARGMNTEAFF
cdr3_nt: TGTGCTAGTGCCCGGGGAATGAACACTGAAGCTTTCTTT

clone_size: NA
v_call: TRBV5-1
d_call: TRBD2
j_call: TRBJ2-1
cdr3_aa: CASSSKLGASGRVGNEQFF
cdr3_nt: TGCGCCAGCAGCTCTAAGCTAGGGGCTAGCGGGAGGGTGGGCAATGAGCAGTTCTTC

clone_size: NA
v_call: TRBV4-1
d_call: NA
j_call: TRBJ1-5
cdr3_aa: CASSPGGDQPQHF
cdr3_nt: TGCGCCAGCAGCCCGGGAGGGGATCAGCCCCAGCATTTT

clone_size: few
v_call: TRBV3-1/TRBV3-2
d_call: NA
j_call: TRBJ1-1
cdr3_aa: CASSPGTTNTEAFF
cdr3_nt: TGTGCCAGCAGCCCCGGGACAACGAACACTGAAGCTTTCTTT

clone_size: NA
v_call: TRBV3-1/TRBV3-2
d_call: NA
j_call: TRBJ2-2
cdr3_aa: CASSHLSGLLPGELFF
cdr3_nt: TGTGCCAGCAGCCACCTCTCGGGACTCCTGCCCGGGGAGCTGTTTTTT

clone_size: NA
v_call: TRBV10-1
d_call: TRBD2
j_call: TRBJ2-1
cdr3_aa: CASTGNSGGHNEQFF
cdr3_nt: TGCGCCAGCACCGGAAATAGCGGGGGACACAATGAGCAGTTCTTC

clone_size: NA
v_call: TRBV7-9
d_call: NA
j_call: TRBJ1-1
cdr3_aa: CASSSQMNTEAFF
cdr3_nt: TGTGCCAGCAGCTCACAGATGAACACTGAAGCTTTCTTT

clone_size: once
v_call: TRBV6-5
d_call: NA
j_call: TRBJ2-7
cdr3_aa: CASSYPTGRNAYEQYF
cdr3_nt: TGTGCCAGCAGTTACCCGACAGGCAGGAACGCCTACGAGCAGTACTTC

clone_size: NA
v_call: TRBV5-5
d_call: NA
j_call: TRBJ2-4
cdr3_aa: CASSSDIYGNIQYF
cdr3_nt: TGTGCCAGCAGTAGCGACATTTATGGGAACATTCAGTACTTC

clone_size: NA
v_call: TRBV7-6
d_call: NA
j_call: TRBJ1-1
cdr3_aa: CASSLATGTGTEAFF
cdr3_nt: TGTGCCAGCAGCTTAGCTACAGGAACCGGAACTGAAGCTTTCTTT

clone_size: NA
v_call: TRBV5-1
d_call: TRBD1
j_call: TRBJ1-4
cdr3_aa: CASSLNRGSGEKLFF
cdr3_nt: TGCGCCAGCAGCCTTAACAGGGGTTCAGGAGAAAAACTGTTTTTT